This T cell receptor beta chain was identified in a study of CD8+ T cells in alopecia areata. At the level of the study: Dosing with tofacitinib proceeded for 6 to 18 months, followed by 6 months off drug.

RNA extraction was followed by reverse transcription into cDNA, which acted as the sequencing template. Clones were sequenced by immunoSEQ multiplex PCR, and TCRdb holds only the in-frame ones, with some missing. The sample consists of 150,000 or so clones, over 45% of them appearing once. This clone was seen a handful of times. Trimming removed 1 base from V and 4 bases from J, with 10 bases in between. Germline V gene data show CDR1 as GTSNPN and CDR2 as SVGIG (reference sequence). The CDR3 spans 14 residues. The clonotype originates from a human donor with alopecia areata. The rearrangement joins TRBV30 to TRBJ2-2; D is undetermined. Material for sequencing was CD4+ T cells sorted from blood. CDR3 coding DNA: TGTGCCTGGAGTGCTCTCGTGGGCACCGGGGAGCTGTTTTTT. Amino acid sequence: CAWSALVGTGELFF. Full variable domain (missing parts from reference TRBV30 and TRBJ2-2): SQTIHQWPATLVQPVGSPLSLECTVEGTSNPNLYWYRQAAGRGLQLLFYSVGIGQISSEVPQNLSASRPQDRQFILSSKKLLLSDSGFYLCAWSALVGTGELFFGEGSRLTVL.